The rows below give T cell receptor beta chains drawn from one sample of a study of PD-L1 blockade in urothelial cancer. The table came from immunoSEQ multiplex PCR; TCRdb's copy has only in-frame clones and leaves some out. The data hold tens of thousands of clones, with about 85% observed a single time. This specimen consisted of PBMCs, obtained around atezolizumab (anti-PD-L1) treatment. These receptors were taken from a man aged 80 or over with urothelial cancer. The conserved cysteine and the conserved F or W are not part of the CDR3 here. Fields, in order: J gene, V gene, CDR3 protein.

J gene: TRBJ2-7
V gene: TRBV10-3
CDR3 protein: AISIAGGTYEQY

J gene: TRBJ2-6
V gene: TRBV28
CDR3 protein: ASSHRTGGAGANVLT

J gene: TRBJ2-1
V gene: TRBV6-5
CDR3 protein: ASSYLDRGHQF

J gene: TRBJ2-7
V gene: TRBV18
CDR3 protein: ASSPQQGAYEQY

J gene: TRBJ1-3
V gene: TRBV5-5
CDR3 protein: ASSTGGGNTIY

J gene: TRBJ2-1
V gene: TRBV7-7
CDR3 protein: ASSSTSYNEQF

J gene: TRBJ2-5
V gene: TRBV28
CDR3 protein: ASSPTSGRALETQY

J gene: TRBJ2-1
V gene: TRBV19
CDR3 protein: ASSIDLPGLAFYNEQF

J gene: TRBJ1-5
V gene: TRBV5-8
CDR3 protein: ASSRDSGNQPQH

J gene: TRBJ2-4
V gene: TRBV4-3
CDR3 protein: ASSHFDRGDKNIQY

J gene: TRBJ2-5
V gene: TRBV15
CDR3 protein: ATSPEDRGRETQY

J gene: TRBJ2-4
V gene: TRBV18
CDR3 protein: ASSLTGGENIQY

J gene: TRBJ2-4
V gene: TRBV19
CDR3 protein: ASSIRLGGNIQY

J gene: TRBJ2-1
V gene: TRBV18
CDR3 protein: ASSPRRQNEQF

J gene: TRBJ2-1
V gene: TRBV6-6
CDR3 protein: ASKRQATSSYNEQF

J gene: TRBJ1-4
V gene: TRBV5-6
CDR3 protein: ASSLEQGGEKLF

J gene: TRBJ1-5
V gene: TRBV30
CDR3 protein: AWSGGNDQPQH

J gene: TRBJ2-3
V gene: TRBV5-6
CDR3 protein: ASSLNSRDTQY

J gene: TRBJ2-3
V gene: TRBV28
CDR3 protein: ASLSAADTQY

J gene: TRBJ2-1
V gene: TRBV4-2
CDR3 protein: ASSQEEAVGGYNEQF

J gene: TRBJ2-3
V gene: TRBV19
CDR3 protein: ASGTGTTDTQY

J gene: TRBJ2-7
V gene: TRBV18
CDR3 protein: ASSPAGTYEQY

J gene: TRBJ2-7
V gene: TRBV2
CDR3 protein: ASTAEMGTSGYEQY

J gene: TRBJ2-5
V gene: TRBV5-1
CDR3 protein: ASSLDPGRETQY

J gene: TRBJ1-2
V gene: TRBV4-2
CDR3 protein: ASSQAGGYT

J gene: TRBJ2-7
V gene: TRBV7-6
CDR3 protein: ASSPDRDRIYEQY

J gene: TRBJ2-1
V gene: TRBV7-7
CDR3 protein: ASSSGTSAECF

J gene: TRBJ1-1
V gene: TRBV5-8
CDR3 protein: ASSYGTNTEAF

J gene: TRBJ1-2
V gene: TRBV2
CDR3 protein: ASSDGGQIYGYT

J gene: TRBJ2-7
V gene: TRBV18
CDR3 protein: ASSSGDRVGEQY

J gene: TRBJ1-1
V gene: TRBV7-9
CDR3 protein: ASSLWEVNTEAF

J gene: TRBJ1-2
V gene: TRBV6-6
CDR3 protein: ASSPTGANGYT

J gene: TRBJ1-3
V gene: TRBV18
CDR3 protein: ASSPPGQATGNTIY

J gene: TRBJ2-2
V gene: TRBV30
CDR3 protein: AWGGKGTGELF

J gene: TRBJ2-7
V gene: TRBV27
CDR3 protein: ASRTGTGAYEQY

J gene: TRBJ2-7
V gene: TRBV12-5
CDR3 protein: ASGTGDEQY

J gene: TRBJ1-1
V gene: TRBV4-3
CDR3 protein: ASSQGQGTEAF

J gene: TRBJ2-3
V gene: TRBV29-1
CDR3 protein: SVRRGGGSTDTQY

J gene: TRBJ1-2
V gene: TRBV6-5
CDR3 protein: ASSYSWGQLRYGYT

J gene: TRBJ2-7
V gene: TRBV11-2
CDR3 protein: ASSLTSGTNNLYEQY

J gene: TRBJ2-1
V gene: TRBV11-2
CDR3 protein: ASSLGAGGPGDNEQF

J gene: TRBJ1-2
V gene: TRBV10-3
CDR3 protein: AISERQGGTNYGYT

J gene: TRBJ2-3
V gene: TRBV7-6
CDR3 protein: ASSLAHGDTGADTQY

J gene: TRBJ2-7
V gene: TRBV4-1
CDR3 protein: ASSQSPLGRDPYEQY